The entry that follows covers one T cell receptor beta chain sequence. This sample is part of a study of blood T cell repertoires in COVID-19. Study processing details: Estimation of nucleated cell counts was performed using reference gene primer amplification. Generated by immunoSEQ multiplex PCR, the TCRdb table keeps only in-frame clones and is missing some. The DNA gave D and trimming, while V, J and clone size come from that table. The sample yields fewer than 90,000 clones, 76% seen once. The CDR3 covers 16 residues. Looked up from germline, CDR1 is LGHDT and CDR2 is YNNKEL (reference sequence). The V segment lost 4 bases and the J segment 6 bases; nucleotides outside the gene matches: 9. Seattle's cohort entered during active infection and was followed longitudinally.

This TCR was recovered from a man between 60 and 75 years old with COVID-19, enrolled during active disease. The specimen was peripheral blood. The chain has TRBV3-1 (or the pseudogene TRBV3-2) and TRBJ2-2; 9 nucleotides align to TRBD2. The CDR3 loop reads CASSRRLAEQSGELFF. The DNA for the CDR3 is TGTGCCAGCAGCCGGAGACTAGCGGAGCAATCCGGGGAGCTGTTTTTT.